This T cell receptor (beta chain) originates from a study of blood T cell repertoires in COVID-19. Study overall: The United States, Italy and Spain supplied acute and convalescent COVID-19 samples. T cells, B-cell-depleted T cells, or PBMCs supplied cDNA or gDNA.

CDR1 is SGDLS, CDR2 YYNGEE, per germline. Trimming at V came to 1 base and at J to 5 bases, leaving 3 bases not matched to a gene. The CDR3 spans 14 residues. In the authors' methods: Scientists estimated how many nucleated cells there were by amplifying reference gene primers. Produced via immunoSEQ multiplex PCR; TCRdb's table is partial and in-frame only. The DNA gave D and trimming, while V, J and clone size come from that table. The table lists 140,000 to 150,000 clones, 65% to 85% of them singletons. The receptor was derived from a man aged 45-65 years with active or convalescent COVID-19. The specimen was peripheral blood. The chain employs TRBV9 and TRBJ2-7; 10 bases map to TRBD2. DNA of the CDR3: TGTGCCAGCAGCGTAAACCTAGCGGGAGACGAGCAGTACTTC. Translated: CASSVNLAGDEQYF.